This TCR beta chain was captured in a study of shared clonotypes between healthy human individuals. Concerning this clone: What it binds is not known.

Germline CDR1 and CDR2: ENHRY and SYGVKD. Trimming shortened V by 8 bases and J by 0 bases, and 11 bases separated the two germline ends. The CDR3 runs 14 residues. Investigators spread the genomic DNA of each subset evenly over several immunoSEQ plates. Under the authors' procedure: Filtering of immunoSEQ junctional sequences could not match full-length read filtering. Generated by immunoSEQ multiplex PCR, the TCRdb table keeps only in-frame clones and is missing some. Clone size and V and J calls were adopted from that table, with D and trimming inferred from the DNA. The sample yields 2 million to 2.5 million clones, 95% seen once. Points from the study as a whole: Rarefaction showed that sequencing of sorted subsets was incomplete (despite large depth).

The chain combines TRBV10-3 with TRBJ1-5; D is perhaps TRBD1 (6 bases). The receptor was isolated from a man aged 18-30 years in good health. Material for sequencing was naive CD4+ T cells sorted from blood. The sample's subset: CD45RA+ positively selected. CDR3 nucleotide sequence: TGTGCCATCGGACAGCAAAATAGCAATCAGCCCCAGCATTTT. This sequence encodes CAIGQQNSNQPQHF.